This entry features one T cell receptor beta chain sequence. Its antigen is unknown. This sample is part of a study of T cells expressing NK-cell markers. Study in general: Sorted CD3+CD56+NKG2C+, CD3+CD56+NKG2C- and CD3+CD56-NKG2C+ T cells provided the TCR beta repertoires.

Points from the study as a whole: Certain NKG2C+ T cell clones were expanded, and their HCMV specificity remained unclear.

TCR beta cDNA was made by 5'RACE template switching with UMIs. TCRdb derives one entry per CDR3 protein from the 5' RACE reads, leaving out DNA. In total, the table holds under 500,000 distinct CDR3 sequences. Germline assignment: CDR1 SGHVS and CDR2 FQNEAQ. The CDR3 is made up of 18 amino acids. J is TRBJ2-1 and V is TRBV7-8; absent DNA, TCRdb's TRBD1 call cannot be checked. The TCR originated in a woman between 18 and 70 years old in good health. The specimen was blood T cells: a sorted CD56 or NKG2C T cell subset, CD4+ or CD8+ T cells, or bulk PBMC T cells (not recorded which). CDR3 loop: CASSHPGVTSGPLGEQFF.